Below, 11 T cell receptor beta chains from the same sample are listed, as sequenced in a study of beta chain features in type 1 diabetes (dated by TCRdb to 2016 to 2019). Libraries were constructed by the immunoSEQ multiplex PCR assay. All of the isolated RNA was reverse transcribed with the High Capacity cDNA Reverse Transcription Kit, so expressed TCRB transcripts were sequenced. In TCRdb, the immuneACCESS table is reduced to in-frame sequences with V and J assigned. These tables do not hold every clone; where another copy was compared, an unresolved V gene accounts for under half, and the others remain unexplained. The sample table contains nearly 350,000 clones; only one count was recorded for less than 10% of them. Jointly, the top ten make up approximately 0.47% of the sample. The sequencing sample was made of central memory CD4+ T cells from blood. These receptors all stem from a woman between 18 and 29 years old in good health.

This CDR3 reads CASSLERSGADTQYF. The CDR3 DNA reads TGTGCCAGCAGCTTAGAACGCTCGGGAGCAGATACGCAGTATTTT. The rearrangement links TRBV7-2 to TRBJ2-3; possible D gene TRBD2, 6 bases. Germline CDR1 and CDR2: SGHTA and FQGNSA. The CDR3 loop spans 15 amino acids. Trimming took off 1 base at V and 4 bases at J, with 12 bases between the two ends.

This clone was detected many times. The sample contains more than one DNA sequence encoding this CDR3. CDR3 in amino acids: CASSLQGATEKLFF. In DNA, the CDR3 is TGTGCCAGCAGCTTACAGGGGGCGACGGAAAAACTGTTTTTT. This chain uses TRBV5-4 with TRBJ1-4, with 9 bases lining up with TRBD1. Germline V gives CDR1 SGHNT, CDR2 YYREEE (reference sequence). This CDR3 contains 14 residues. V shed 2 bases, J shed 8 bases, and the junction held 4 bases outside the gene matches.

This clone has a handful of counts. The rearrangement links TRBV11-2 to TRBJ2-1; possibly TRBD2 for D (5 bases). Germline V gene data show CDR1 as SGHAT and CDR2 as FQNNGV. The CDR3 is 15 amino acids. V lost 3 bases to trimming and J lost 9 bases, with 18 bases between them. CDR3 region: CASSLEVGSNSEQFF. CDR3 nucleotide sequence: TGTGCCAGCAGCTTGGAGGTAGGGTCCAACAGTGAGCAGTTCTTC.

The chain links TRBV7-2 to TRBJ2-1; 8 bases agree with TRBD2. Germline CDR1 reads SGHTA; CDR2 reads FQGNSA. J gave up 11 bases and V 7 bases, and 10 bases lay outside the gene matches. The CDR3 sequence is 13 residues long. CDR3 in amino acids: CASTKWAGGKQFF. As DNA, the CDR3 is TGTGCCAGCACTAAGTGGGCGGGAGGTAAGCAGTTCTTC.

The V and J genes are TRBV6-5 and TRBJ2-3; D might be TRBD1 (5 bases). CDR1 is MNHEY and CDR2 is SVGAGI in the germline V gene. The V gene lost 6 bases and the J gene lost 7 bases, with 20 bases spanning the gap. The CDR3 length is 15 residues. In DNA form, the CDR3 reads TGTGCCAGCAGATCTAGGGGTTTCCATATGCATACGCAGTATTTT. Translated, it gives CASRSRGFHMHTQYF.

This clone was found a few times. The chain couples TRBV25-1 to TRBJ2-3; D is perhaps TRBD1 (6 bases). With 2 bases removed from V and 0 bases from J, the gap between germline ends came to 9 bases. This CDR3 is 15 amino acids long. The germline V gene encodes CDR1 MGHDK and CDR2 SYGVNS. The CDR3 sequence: CASSEGTSSTDTQYF. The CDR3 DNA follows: TGTGCCAGCAGTGAAGGGACAAGTAGCACAGATACGCAGTATTTT.

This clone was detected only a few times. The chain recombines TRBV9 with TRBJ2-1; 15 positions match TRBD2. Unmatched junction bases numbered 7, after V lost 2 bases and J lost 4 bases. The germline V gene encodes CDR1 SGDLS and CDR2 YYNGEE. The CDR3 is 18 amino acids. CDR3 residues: CASSVGLAGGPPYNEQFF. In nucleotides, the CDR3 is TGTGCCAGCAGCGTTGGACTAGCGGGAGGGCCCCCGTACAATGAGCAGTTCTTC.

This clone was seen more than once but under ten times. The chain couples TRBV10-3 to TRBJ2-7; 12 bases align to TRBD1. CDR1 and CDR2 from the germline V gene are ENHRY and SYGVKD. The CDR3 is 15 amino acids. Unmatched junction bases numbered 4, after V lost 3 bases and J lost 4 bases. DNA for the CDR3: TGTGCCATCAGTGACCCGGGACAGGGGGCGTACGAGCAGTACTTC. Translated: CAISDPGQGAYEQYF.

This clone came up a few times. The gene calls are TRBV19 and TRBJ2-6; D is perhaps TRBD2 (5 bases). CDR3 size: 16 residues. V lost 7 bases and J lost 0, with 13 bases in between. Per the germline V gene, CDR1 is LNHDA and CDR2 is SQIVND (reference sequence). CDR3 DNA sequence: TGTGCCAGTATAGCGAAACTGGGCTCTGGGGCCAACGTCCTGACTTTC. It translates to CASIAKLGSGANVLTF.

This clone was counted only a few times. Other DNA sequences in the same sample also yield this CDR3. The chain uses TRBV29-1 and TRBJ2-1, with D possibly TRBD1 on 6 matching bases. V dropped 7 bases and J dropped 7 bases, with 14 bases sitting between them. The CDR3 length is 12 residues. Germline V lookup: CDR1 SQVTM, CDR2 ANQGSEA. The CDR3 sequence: CSGSGTYNEQFF. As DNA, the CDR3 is TGCAGCGGCTCCGGGACATATAATGAGCAGTTCTTC.

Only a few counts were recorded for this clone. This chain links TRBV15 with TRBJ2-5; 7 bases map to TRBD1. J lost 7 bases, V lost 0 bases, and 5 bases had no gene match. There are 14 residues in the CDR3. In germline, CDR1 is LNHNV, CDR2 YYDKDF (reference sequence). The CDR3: CATSRDHTGATQYF. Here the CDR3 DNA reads TGTGCCACCAGCAGAGACCACACAGGGGCGACCCAGTACTTC.